Each of the 26 T cell receptor beta chains below was sequenced from the same sample in a study of T cells in Graves' hyperthyroidism and ophthalmopathy. The TCR beta CDR3 regions underwent amplification using RNA transcripts as the source. RT-PCR in the first round (using the HTBI primer set) targeted the TCR CDR3. TCRdb analysed the multiplex PCR reads with MiXCR anew, one entry per CDR3 protein. This sample has a few hundred thousand distinct CDR3 sequences, with approximately 23% found just once. The specimen sequenced was blood. The receptors were gathered from a man aged 30-40 years with Graves' ophthalmopathy.

The chain has TRBV5-1 and TRBJ2-7; tentatively, D is TRBD2 (5 bases). Germline V gene sequence: CDR1 SGHRS, CDR2 YFSETQ. V gave up 4 bases and J gave up 4 bases, with 18 bases separating them. The CDR3 consists of 15 residues. Written as DNA, the CDR3 is TGCGCCAGCAGCCCGGGAACAGCCTTTTCGTACGAGCAGTACTTC. Protein sequence: CASSPGTAFSYEQYF.

Ten or more counts support this clonotype. V and J are TRBV27 and TRBJ2-1; perhaps TRBD2 as D (6 bases). Trimming took off 3 bases at V and 7 bases at J, with 13 bases between the two ends. This CDR3 spans 14 amino acids. Germline V gene data show CDR1 as MNHEY and CDR2 as SMNVEV (reference sequence). The CDR3 spells CASSFGGLLNEQFF. In DNA form, the CDR3 reads TGTGCCAGCAGTTTTGGGGGGTTACTAAATGAGCAGTTCTTC.

The chain carries TRBV19 and TRBJ2-4, with a tentative D call TRBD2 (7 bases). This CDR3 is 15 amino acids long. The germline V and J ends were trimmed by 6 bases and 3 bases, with 15 bases remaining between them. Germline V CDR1 and CDR2: LNHDA, SQIVND (reference sequence). The CDR3 DNA reads TGTGCCAGTAGATCCGTAAGGGGGGGCAAAAACATTCAGTACTTC. Residues: CASRSVRGGKNIQYF.

CDR3 in amino acids: CASSYPRPSNQPQHF. The DNA for the CDR3 is TGTGCCAGCAGTTACCCCAGGCCTAGCAATCAGCCCCAGCATTTT. The rearrangement uses TRBV6-2 or TRBV6-3 and TRBJ1-5, with unresolved D. The germline gives CDR1 MNHEY, CDR2 SVGEGT. The CDR3 is 15 amino acids. V was cut by 2 bases and J by 0 bases, with 8 bases left in between.

This chain joins TRBV15 and TRBJ2-2, with TRBD1 matching over 7 bases. CDR3 length equals 14 residues. Losses at the gene ends were 5 bases for V and 3 bases for J; bases not matched to a gene: 3. CDR1 and CDR2 from the germline V gene are LNHNV and YYDKDF (reference sequence). The CDR3 loop reads CATSDRADTGELFF. The CDR3 region has the DNA TGTGCCACCAGCGACAGGGCGGACACCGGGGAGCTGTTTTTT.

This clonotype has more than one count but fewer than ten. The V gene is TRBV5-1, the J gene TRBJ2-7; D remains ambiguous. Germline CDR1 and CDR2: SGHRS and YFSETQ. Trimming took off 0 bases at V and 3 bases at J, with 10 bases between the two ends. The CDR3 has 14 residues. CDR3 sequence: CASSLAVGYYEQYF. Written as DNA, the CDR3 is TGCGCCAGCAGCTTGGCCGTAGGTTACTACGAGCAGTACTTC.

The chain joins TRBV19 to TRBJ1-2; 7 bases map to TRBD1. With 5 bases clipped from V and 5 bases from J, the junction kept 8 bases outside the gene matches. Germline V gene data show CDR1 as LNHDA and CDR2 as SQIVND (reference sequence). CDR3 length equals 14 residues. The CDR3 spells CASSPRDRPYGYTF. CDR3 sequence (DNA): TGTGCCAGTAGTCCCCGGGACAGACCATATGGCTACACCTTC.

This clonotype was seen at least ten times. V gene TRBV27 combines with J gene TRBJ2-5; 14 bases agree with TRBD2. Looked up from germline, CDR1 is MNHEY and CDR2 is SMNVEV (reference sequence). V was pared by 0 bases and J by 4 bases, with 4 bases of the junction left unmatched. The CDR3 is 17 residues long. DNA of the CDR3: TGTGCCAGCAGTTTATCAGGGACTAGCGGGAGTAGAGAGACCCAGTACTTC. This sequence encodes CASSLSGTSGSRETQYF.

This clonotype came up many times. The chain joins TRBV3-1 to TRBJ2-7; no clear D. V shed 1 base and J shed 3 bases, with 4 bases lying between them. Germline V lookup: CDR1 LGHDT, CDR2 YNNKEL (reference sequence). The CDR3 totals 12 residues. CDR3 bases: TGTGCCAGCAGCCAAGGCGGCTACGAGCAGTACTTC. It encodes CASSQGGYEQYF.

V is TRBV4-1 and J is TRBJ2-3; no clear D. Trimming took off 3 bases at V and 5 bases at J, with 12 bases between the two ends. This CDR3 is built from 14 residues. Germline V gives CDR1 MGHRA, CDR2 YSYEKL. CDR3 protein: CASSHSGPQDTQYF. The CDR3 coding sequence is TGCGCCAGCAGCCACTCCGGGCCTCAAGATACGCAGTATTTT.

This chain uses TRBV6-1 with TRBJ2-5, with 10 bases matching TRBD1. J was trimmed by 3 bases and V by 6 bases; bases with no gene match: 7. Germline V gene data show CDR1 as MNHNS and CDR2 as SASEGT. CDR3 length equals 15 residues. CDR3 bases: TGTGCCAGCAGCCCGGGACAGGGGCACAAAGAGACCCAGTACTTC. This gives the protein CASSPGQGHKETQYF.

The chain links TRBV28 to TRBJ1-2; D unclear. This CDR3 has 12 residues. Germline loops: CDR1 MDHEN, CDR2 SYDVKM. V lost 7 bases to trimming and J lost 5 bases, with 11 bases between them. For the CDR3, the DNA is TGTGCCAGCACGGACCTGGAGTATGGCTACACCTTC. Protein sequence: CASTDLEYGYTF.

This clonotype was counted only a few times. The chain carries TRBV29-1 and TRBJ2-6, with D uncertain. V was clipped by 4 bases and J by 0 bases, with 4 bases between them. The germline V gene encodes CDR1 SQVTM and CDR2 ANQGSEA. The CDR3 loop spans 13 amino acids. The DNA for the CDR3 is TGCAGCGTTGCCACCTCTGGGGCCAACGTCCTGACTTTC. Encoded protein: CSVATSGANVLTF. The full variable domain, rest sourced from reference TRBV29-1 and TRBJ2-6, is SAVISQKPSRDICQRGTSLTIQCQVDSQVTMMFWYRQQPGQSLTLIATANQGSEATYESGFVIDKFPISRPNLTFSTLTVSNMSPEDSSIYLCSVATSGANVLTFGAGSRLTVL.

The V gene is TRBV7-6, the J gene TRBJ2-1, with D hard to call. Germline values: CDR1 SGHVS, CDR2 FNYEAQ. The CDR3 runs to 15 residues. The V gene lost 5 bases and the J gene lost 0 bases, with 11 bases spanning the gap. CDR3 DNA: TGTGCCAGCAGCAAAACCGAAAGCTCCTACAATGAGCAGTTCTTC. It translates to CASSKTESSYNEQFF.

In this sample, this clonotype turned up a few times. The J gene is TRBJ1-5, the V gene TRBV28, with 7 positions matching TRBD1. CDR1 and CDR2 from the germline V gene are MDHEN and SYDVKM. The length of the CDR3 is 15 residues. The trim removed 1 base at V and 7 bases at J, leaving 7 bases unmatched. CDR3: CASSLLGGVWQPQHF. In DNA, the CDR3 is TGTGCCAGCAGTTTATTAGGGGGCGTGTGGCAGCCCCAGCATTTT.

The V gene is TRBV3-1, the J gene TRBJ2-1; tentative D call: TRBD2 (5 bases). The CDR3 is 14 residues long. With 4 bases removed from V and 7 bases from J, the gap between germline ends came to 14 bases. Looked up from germline, CDR1 is LGHDT and CDR2 is YNNKEL (reference sequence). This chain's CDR3 is CASSPPDRGNEQFF. Here the CDR3 DNA reads TGTGCCAGCAGCCCCCCAGACCGCGGGAATGAGCAGTTCTTC.

The chain couples TRBV6-1 to TRBJ1-1, with 8 bases aligning to TRBD1. Per germline, CDR1 MNHNS and CDR2 SASEGT. CDR3 length: 14 amino acids. V shed 6 bases, J shed 4 bases, and the junction held 7 bases outside the gene matches. The DNA for the CDR3 is TGTGCCAGCAGCCCCAGGGGGCGGATCACTGAAGCTTTCTTT. Its translation: CASSPRGRITEAFF.

This clonotype was seen a handful of times. The chain couples TRBV6-9 to TRBJ2-7; TRBD2 matches at 7 bases. This CDR3 region has 17 residues. V trimming: 3 bases; J trimming: 2 bases; junction bases outside the gene matches: 13. The germline V gene has CDR1 MNHGY and CDR2 SVAAGI. CDR3 in amino acids: CASSYPFSAGDTYEQYF. CDR3 DNA: TGTGCCAGCAGTTACCCTTTCTCGGCGGGAGACACCTACGAGCAGTACTTC.

This clonotype was counted a few times. The gene calls are TRBV7-9 and TRBJ2-1; possibly TRBD2 for D (6 bases). V lost 5 bases, J lost 5 bases, and 16 bases lay in between. Germline V gene data show CDR1 as SEHNR and CDR2 as FQNEAQ (reference sequence). CDR3 size: 15 residues. CDR3 coding DNA: TGTGCCAGCAGCGCACCGGGACTGTCACACAATGAGCAGTTCTTC. Encoded protein: CASSAPGLSHNEQFF.

The count of this clonotype is one. The chain employs TRBV11-2 and TRBJ2-7; D call uncertain. Germline loops: CDR1 SGHAT, CDR2 FQNNGV. The CDR3 has 13 residues. Trimming took 5 bases from V and 3 from J, leaving 11 bases between them. In DNA, the CDR3 is TGTGCCAGCAGCCCAGTTACAAACTACGAGCAGTACTTC. Its protein is CASSPVTNYEQYF.

The chain employs TRBV19 and TRBJ2-3, with 10 bases matching TRBD2. V shed 7 bases and J 5 bases; nucleotides not matched to a gene: 3. The CDR3 sequence is 13 residues long. Germline assignment: CDR1 LNHDA and CDR2 SQIVND (reference sequence). CDR3 nucleotides: TGTGCCAGTACGCTAGCGGGAGTAGATACGCAGTATTTT. As protein: CASTLAGVDTQYF.

The rearrangement uses TRBV6-1 and TRBJ2-1; no clear D gene. Deletions cut 5 bases from V and 4 bases from J, with 12 bases between. CDR1 and CDR2 (germline): MNHNS, SASEGT. The CDR3 extends over 14 amino acids. DNA of the CDR3: TGTGCCAGCAGTCCTACCCGAGGATACAATGAGCAGTTCTTC. Translating it yields CASSPTRGYNEQFF.

The table lists this clonotype with a few counts. The J gene is TRBJ1-1, the V gene TRBV7-3; D not resolved. This CDR3 contains 15 residues. Trimming stripped 5 bases from V and 4 bases from J, with 17 bases between. Germline V gene sequence: CDR1 SGHTA, CDR2 FQGTGA. The CDR3 is CASSPSSGPSTEAFF. In DNA, the CDR3 is TGTGCCAGCAGCCCATCGAGCGGTCCGTCCACTGAAGCTTTCTTT.

The chain uses TRBV14 and TRBJ2-3, with TRBD2 identical over 12 bases. The length of the CDR3 is 18 residues. Germline V lookup: CDR1 SGHDN, CDR2 FVKESK. J gave up 2 bases and V 4 bases, and 10 bases lay outside the gene matches. CDR3 nucleotides: TGTGCCAGCAGCCCCTATACCGGACTAGCGGGATACACAGATACGCAGTATTTT. Amino acids: CASSPYTGLAGYTDTQYF.

The genes are TRBV20-1 and TRBJ2-5; TRBD2 matches at 8 bases. The CDR3 length is 11 residues. Trimming removed 6 bases from V and 6 bases from J; junction bases left unmatched: 3. Germline-derived CDR1 and CDR2 are DFQATT and SNEGSKA (reference sequence). The CDR3 nucleotides read TGCAGTGCCCGGGGGGGGAAGACCCAGTACTTC. Its translation is CSARGGKTQYF.

This clonotype was recorded at least ten times. CDR3 sequence: CASSQVFFSHNEQFF. The CDR3 nucleotides read TGTGCCAGCAGCCAAGTCTTCTTTTCCCACAATGAGCAGTTCTTC. The rearrangement uses TRBV3-1 and TRBJ2-1; D remains unclear. Trimming pared 1 base from V and 5 bases from J, leaving 12 bases between. Germline V CDR1 and CDR2: LGHDT, YNNKEL (reference sequence). The CDR3 sequence is 15 residues long.